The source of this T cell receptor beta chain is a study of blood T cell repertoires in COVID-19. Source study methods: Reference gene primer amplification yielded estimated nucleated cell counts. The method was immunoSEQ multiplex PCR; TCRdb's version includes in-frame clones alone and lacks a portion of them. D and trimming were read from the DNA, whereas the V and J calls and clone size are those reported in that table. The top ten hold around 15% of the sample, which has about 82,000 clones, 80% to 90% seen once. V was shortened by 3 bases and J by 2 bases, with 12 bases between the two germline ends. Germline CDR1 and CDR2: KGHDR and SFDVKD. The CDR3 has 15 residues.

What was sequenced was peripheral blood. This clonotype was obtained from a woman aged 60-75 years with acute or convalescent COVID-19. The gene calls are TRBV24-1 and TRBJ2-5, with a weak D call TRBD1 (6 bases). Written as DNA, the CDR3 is TGTGCCACCAGTGATCGCCGGACAGCACAAGAGACCCAGTACTTC. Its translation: CATSDRRTAQETQYF.